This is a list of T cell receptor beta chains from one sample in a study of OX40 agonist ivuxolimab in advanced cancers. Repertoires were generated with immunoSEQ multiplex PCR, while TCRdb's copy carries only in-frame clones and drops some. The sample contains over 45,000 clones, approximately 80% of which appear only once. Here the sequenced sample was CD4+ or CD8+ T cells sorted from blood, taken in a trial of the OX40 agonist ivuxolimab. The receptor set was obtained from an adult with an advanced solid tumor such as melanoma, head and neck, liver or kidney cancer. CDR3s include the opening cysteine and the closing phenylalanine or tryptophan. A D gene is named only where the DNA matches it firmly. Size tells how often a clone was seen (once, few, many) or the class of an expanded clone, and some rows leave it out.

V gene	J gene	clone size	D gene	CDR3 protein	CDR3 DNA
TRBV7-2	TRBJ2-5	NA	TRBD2	CASSFLAAFRETQYF	TGTGCCAGCAGCTTTCTAGCGGCCTTCCGGGAGACCCAGTACTTC
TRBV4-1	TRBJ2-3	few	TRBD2	CASSQPLAGSTDTQYF	TGCGCCAGCAGCCAGCCATTAGCGGGGTCCACAGATACGCAGTATTTT
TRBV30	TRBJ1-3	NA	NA	CAWSVRVSPSGNTIYF	TGTGCCTGGAGTGTACGAGTGTCGCCCTCTGGAAACACCATATATTTT
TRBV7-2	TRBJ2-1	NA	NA	CASSFVGGGLDNEQFF	TGTGCCAGCAGCTTCGTAGGCGGGGGCCTCGACAATGAGCAGTTCTTC
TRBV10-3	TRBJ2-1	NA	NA	CAISESREDNEQFF	TGTGCCATCAGTGAATCTAGAGAGGACAATGAGCAGTTCTTC
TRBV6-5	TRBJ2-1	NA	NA	CASSYSGNEQFF	TGTGCCAGCAGTTACTCGGGGAATGAGCAGTTCTTC
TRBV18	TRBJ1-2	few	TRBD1	CASSGTDYGYTF	TGTGCCAGCTCAGGGACAGACTATGGCTACACCTTC
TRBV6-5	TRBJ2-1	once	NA	CASSYSRSSRYNEQFF	TGTGCCAGCAGTTACTCGAGGTCTAGCCGATACAATGAGCAGTTCTTC
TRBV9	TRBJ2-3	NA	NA	CASSARTDTQYF	TGTGCCAGCAGCGCCCGGACAGATACGCAGTATTTT
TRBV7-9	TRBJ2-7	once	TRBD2	CASRKSGSSDEQYF	TGTGCCAGCAGGAAAAGCGGGAGTAGCGACGAGCAGTACTTC
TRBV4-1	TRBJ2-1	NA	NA	CASSQEVRSYNEQFF	TGCGCCAGCAGCCAAGAGGTCAGGTCCTACAATGAGCAGTTCTTC
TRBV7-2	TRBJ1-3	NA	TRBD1	CASSFDRGSGNTIYF	TGTGCCAGCAGCTTCGACAGGGGCTCTGGAAACACCATATATTTT
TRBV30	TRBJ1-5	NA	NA	CAWKKGSNQPQHF	TGTGCCTGGAAAAAGGGTAGCAATCAGCCCCAGCATTTT
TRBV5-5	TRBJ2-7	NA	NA	CASSQLDLHF	TGTGCCAGCAGCCAACTAGACCTGCACTTC
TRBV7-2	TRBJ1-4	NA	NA	CASSPGATNEKLFF	TGTGCCAGCAGCCCGGGAGCAACTAATGAAAAACTGTTTTTT
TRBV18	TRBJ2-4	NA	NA	CASSPPLGVPNIQYF	TGTGCCAGCTCACCACCTTTAGGGGTTCCAAACATTCAGTACTTC
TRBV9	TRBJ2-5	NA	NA	CASSVEEAVQETQYF	TGTGCCAGCAGCGTAGAAGAGGCCGTTCAAGAGACCCAGTACTTC
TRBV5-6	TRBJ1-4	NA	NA	CASSLPGAGEKLFF	TGTGCCAGCAGCTTGCCAGGGGCGGGTGAAAAACTGTTTTTT
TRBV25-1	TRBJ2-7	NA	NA	CASKRRDNEQYF	TGTGCCAGCAAACGGCGGGACAACGAGCAGTACTTC
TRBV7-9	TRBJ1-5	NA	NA	CASSPGTGNQPQHF	TGTGCCAGCAGCCCCGGGACCGGTAATCAGCCCCAGCATTTT
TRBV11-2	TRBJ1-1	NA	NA	CASSPQQADLTEAFF	TGTGCCAGCAGCCCCCAACAAGCAGACCTCACTGAAGCTTTCTTT
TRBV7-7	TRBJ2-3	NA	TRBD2	CASGESTDTQYF	TGTGCTAGCGGGGAGAGCACAGATACGCAGTATTTT
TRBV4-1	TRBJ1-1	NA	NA	CASSEGPSAFLNTEAFF	TGCGCCAGCAGCGAGGGACCCTCGGCATTCTTGAACACTGAAGCTTTCTTT
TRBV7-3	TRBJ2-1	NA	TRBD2	CASSLSSGGFYNEQFF	TGTGCCAGCAGCTTATCAAGCGGGGGGTTCTACAATGAGCAGTTCTTC
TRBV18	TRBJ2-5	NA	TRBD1	CASSTGLMETQYF	TGTGCCAGCTCGACAGGGTTAATGGAGACCCAGTACTTC
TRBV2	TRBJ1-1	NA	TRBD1	CASSRQGINTEAFF	TGTGCCAGCAGTCGACAGGGGATAAACACTGAAGCTTTCTTT
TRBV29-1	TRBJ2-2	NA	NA	CSVARDFTGELFF	TGCAGCGTAGCAAGAGATTTCACCGGGGAGCTGTTTTTT
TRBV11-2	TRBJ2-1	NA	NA	CASSSERQINEQFF	TGTGCCAGCAGCTCGGAGCGGCAGATCAATGAGCAGTTCTTC
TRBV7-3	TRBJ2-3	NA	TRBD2	CASSPLAVDSTDTQYF	TGTGCCAGCAGCCCACTAGCGGTAGATAGCACAGATACGCAGTATTTT
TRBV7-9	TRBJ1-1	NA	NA	CASSLDGARLTEAFF	TGTGCCAGCAGCTTAGACGGCGCAAGGTTGACTGAAGCTTTCTTT
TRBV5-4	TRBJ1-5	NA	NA	CASSNRDKDQPQHF	TGTGCCAGCAGCAACCGGGACAAAGACCAGCCCCAGCATTTT
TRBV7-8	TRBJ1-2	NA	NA	CASSLGPDRTYGYTF	TGTGCCAGCAGCTTAGGACCAGACAGGACATATGGCTACACCTTC
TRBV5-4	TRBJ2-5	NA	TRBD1	CASSSGTVRIGETQYF	TGTGCCAGCAGCTCCGGGACAGTAAGGATTGGGGAGACCCAGTACTTC
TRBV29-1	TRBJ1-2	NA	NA	CSVFRGISDVPNGYTF	TGCAGCGTTTTCCGGGGGATTTCGGATGTCCCTAATGGCTACACCTTC
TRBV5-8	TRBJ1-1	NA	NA	CASRKNTEAFF	TGTGCCAGCAGAAAGAACACTGAAGCTTTCTTT
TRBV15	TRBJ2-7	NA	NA	CATSRGAGPSSYEQYF	TGTGCCACCAGCAGGGGGGCGGGGCCTAGCTCCTACGAGCAGTACTTC
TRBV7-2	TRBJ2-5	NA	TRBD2	CASSLAPLAGGQGETQYF	TGTGCCAGCAGCTTAGCGCCTCTAGCGGGGGGTCAGGGAGAGACCCAGTACTTC
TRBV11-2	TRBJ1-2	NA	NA	CASSPWTLRSGYTF	TGTGCCAGCAGCCCCTGGACACTTCGGTCGGGCTACACCTTC
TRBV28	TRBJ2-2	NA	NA	CASSRSFGSNTGELFF	TGTGCCAGCAGCCGAAGCTTTGGGTCCAACACCGGGGAGCTGTTTTTT
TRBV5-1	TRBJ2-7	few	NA	CASSFGSISYEQYF	TGCGCCAGCAGCTTCGGGTCTATCTCCTACGAGCAGTACTTC
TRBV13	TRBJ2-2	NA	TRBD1	CASSSSTPGQGARTGELFF	TGTGCCAGCAGCTCGTCCACCCCGGGACAGGGGGCGCGGACCGGGGAGCTGTTTTTT
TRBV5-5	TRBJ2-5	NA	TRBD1	CASANRPGGIGETQYF	TGTGCCAGCGCCAACAGACCAGGGGGCATAGGCGAGACCCAGTACTTC
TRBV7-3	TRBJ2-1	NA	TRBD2	CASSYTSGSYNEQFF	TGTGCCAGCAGCTATACTAGCGGGAGTTACAATGAGCAGTTCTTC
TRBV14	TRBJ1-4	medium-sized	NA	CASSPGPNEKLFF	TGTGCCAGCAGCCCCGGGCCTAATGAAAAACTGTTTTTT
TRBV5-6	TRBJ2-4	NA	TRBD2	CASSLGSGRVGSRNIQYF	TGTGCCAGCAGCTTGGGTAGCGGGAGAGTGGGTTCGCGAAACATTCAGTACTTC
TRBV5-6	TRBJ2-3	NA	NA	CASSLGGVSTDTQYF	TGTGCCAGCAGCTTGGGAGGGGTTAGCACAGATACGCAGTATTTT
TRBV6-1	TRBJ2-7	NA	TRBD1	CASSEGYALGTGGRYEQYF	TGTGCCAGCAGTGAAGGGTATGCCCTCGGGACAGGGGGCCGATACGAGCAGTACTTC
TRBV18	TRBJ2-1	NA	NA	CASSPSSAGTGNEQFF	TGTGCCAGCTCACCTAGCTCAGCGGGAACAGGGAATGAGCAGTTCTTC
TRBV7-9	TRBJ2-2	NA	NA	CASGTGLRWELFF	TGTGCCAGCGGAACAGGGTTACGGTGGGAGCTGTTTTTT
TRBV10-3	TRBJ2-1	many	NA	CAISELVDYNEQFF	TGTGCCATCAGTGAGTTGGTCGACTACAATGAGCAGTTCTTC
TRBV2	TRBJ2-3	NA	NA	CASKPEGDTQYF	TGTGCCAGCAAACCGGAGGGAGATACGCAGTATTTT
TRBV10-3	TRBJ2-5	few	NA	CAISEWETQYF	TGTGCCATCAGTGAGTGGGAGACCCAGTACTTC
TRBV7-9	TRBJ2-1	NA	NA	CASSLVWDKQFF	TGTGCCAGCAGCTTAGTTTGGGACAAGCAGTTCTTC
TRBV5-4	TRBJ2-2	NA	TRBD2	CASSPALAGGATGELFF	TGTGCCAGCAGCCCTGCACTAGCGGGGGGTGCCACCGGGGAGCTGTTTTTT
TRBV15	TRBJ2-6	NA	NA	CATSRGFVGGRANVLTF	TGTGCCACCAGCAGAGGGTTCGTTGGGGGAAGGGCCAACGTCCTGACTTTC